One and the same sample provided the 24 T cell receptor beta chains below, sequenced in a study of T-cell memory formation after mild COVID-19. TCRdb itself ran the 5' RACE reads through MiXCR, one entry per CDR3 protein. The data contain roughly 170,000 distinct CDR3 sequences, roughly a fifth of them singletons. Source material: PBMCs or a T cell subset sorted from them (not recorded which). These receptors were obtained from an adult woman who had mild COVID-19 (a few samples of this study predate the infection). Cell type and time point are not known.

In this sample, this clonotype turned up a few times. The chain uses TRBV6-2 or TRBV6-3 and TRBJ2-2; the D is unclear. The germline CDR1 and CDR2 sequences are MNHEY and SVGEGT. The V end lost 2 bases, the J end lost 3 bases, and 10 bases lay between the germline ends. The CDR3 spans 15 residues. The CDR3 sequence is CASSYPDRDTGELFF. The CDR3 bases are TGTGCCAGCAGTTACCCGGACCGAGACACCGGGGAGCTGTTTTTT.

This clonotype was detected a few times. The chain is built from TRBV4-1 and TRBJ2-6, with 7 bases that match TRBD1. The V and J ends lost 4 bases and 0 bases, in that order; junction bases with no gene match: 9. The CDR3 is 18 amino acids. Germline CDR1 is MGHRA and CDR2 is YSYEKL. CDR3 nucleotide sequence: TGCGCCAGCAGCCCCCGGGACAGCCTTAACTCTGGGGCCAACGTCCTGACTTTC. Its translation is CASSPRDSLNSGANVLTF.

V usage is TRBV6-5 and J usage is TRBJ1-1; D uncertain. CDR3 length equals 12 residues. Trimming shortened V by 5 bases and J by 8 bases, and 12 bases separated the two germline ends. The germline V gene has CDR1 MNHEY and CDR2 SVGAGI. CDR3 in DNA: TGTGCCAGCAGTCCTCCCTCCTTCGAAGCTTTCTTT. This translates into CASSPPSFEAFF.

The chain couples TRBV29-1 to TRBJ2-7; 9 bases fit TRBD1. CDR1 and CDR2 (germline): SQVTM, ANQGSEA. The CDR3 is 14 amino acids. J lost 2 bases, V lost 5 bases, and 7 bases had no gene match. This CDR3 is CSVLPGTGTYEQYF. The CDR3 DNA reads TGCAGCGTTTTACCCGGGACAGGGACCTACGAGCAGTACTTC.

This clonotype was counted only a few times. The CDR3 region has the DNA TGTGCCAGCAGCTCACCCCACAATGAGCAGTTCTTC. It is translated as CASSSPHNEQFF. The chain links TRBV7-9 to TRBJ2-1; D is unclear. The V and J ends lost 4 bases and 5 bases respectively, with 6 bases between them. There are 12 residues in the CDR3. Germline CDR1 reads SEHNR; CDR2 reads FQNEAQ (reference sequence).

The chain carries TRBV12-3 or TRBV12-4 and TRBJ1-6; D not resolved. The CDR3 spans 12 residues. Trimming removed 3 bases from V and 10 bases from J, with 7 bases in between. CDR3: CASSLGRSPLHF. In DNA form, the CDR3 reads TGTGCCAGCAGTTTGGGGAGGTCACCCCTCCACTTT.

This clonotype was recorded a few times. The chain has TRBV20-1 and TRBJ1-2; D is possibly TRBD1 (5 bases). Germline V CDR1 and CDR2: DFQATT, SNEGSKA (reference sequence). The CDR3 runs to 13 residues. V was pared by 5 bases and J by 4 bases, with 14 bases between. CDR3: CSADGDGFYGYTF. The CDR3 DNA reads TGCAGTGCTGACGGGGACGGCTTCTATGGCTACACCTTC.

This clonotype came up a few times. The chain uses TRBV7-9 and TRBJ2-1; TRBD1 or TRBD2 may be the D gene (5 bases each). CDR1 is SEHNR and CDR2 is FQNEAQ in the germline V gene (reference sequence). V was pared by 8 bases and J by 5 bases, with 19 bases between. CDR3 length: 15 residues. CDR3 DNA sequence: TGTGCCAGCGGTGGGGACGCCAATTCTGACAATGAGCAGTTCTTC. It encodes CASGGDANSDNEQFF.

This chain uses TRBV20-1 with TRBJ2-5, with D possibly matching TRBD1 (5 bases). The germline V gene encodes CDR1 DFQATT and CDR2 SNEGSKA (reference sequence). This CDR3 region has 10 residues. The chain's CDR3 is CKGHRETQYF. The CDR3 DNA follows: TGCAAGGGGCATCGGGAGACCCAGTACTTC.

V is TRBV4-3 and J is TRBJ2-1; TRBD2 is a possible D gene (5 bases). With 1 base removed from V and 5 bases from J, the gap between germline ends came to 12 bases. This CDR3 region has 15 residues. Looked up from germline, CDR1 is LGHNA and CDR2 is YSLEER. CDR3 in amino acids: CASSQAEDADNEQFF. CDR3 coding DNA: TGCGCCAGCAGCCAAGCGGAGGACGCTGACAATGAGCAGTTCTTC.

The V and J genes are TRBV6-5 and TRBJ2-6; 7 positions match TRBD1. Germline lookup yields CDR1 MNHEY and CDR2 SVGAGI. Trimming at V came to 6 bases and at J to 2 bases, leaving 7 bases not matched to a gene. This CDR3 contains 16 residues. In DNA, the CDR3 is TGTGCCAGCAGAGACAGGGCGCATCCTGGGGCCAACGTCCTGACTTTC. Encoded protein: CASRDRAHPGANVLTF.

The table lists this clonotype with a few counts. This CDR3 reads CASSILQYSNQPQHF. The CDR3 DNA follows: TGTGCCAGTAGTATTCTACAATATAGCAATCAGCCCCAGCATTTT. This chain uses TRBV19 with TRBJ1-5; D is undetermined. V lost 3 bases and J lost 0, with 9 bases in between. Germline CDR1 and CDR2: LNHDA and SQIVND (reference sequence). This CDR3 contains 15 residues.

The chain is built from TRBV6-2 or TRBV6-3 and TRBJ2-3; possibly TRBD1 for D (7 bases). Trimming cost V 4 bases and J 0 bases, with 14 bases left between them. CDR1 is MNHEY, CDR2 SVGEGT, per germline. The CDR3 runs 16 residues. CDR3 DNA sequence: TGTGCCAGCAGTTCCGCAGGGGGGTCTAGCACAGATACGCAGTATTTT. It yields the protein CASSSAGGSSTDTQYF.

This clonotype was seen only a few times. The rearrangement links TRBV7-8 to TRBJ2-5; 10 bases match TRBD2. Germline assignment: CDR1 SGHVS and CDR2 FQNEAQ. The length of the CDR3 is 15 residues. V shed 3 bases, J shed 3 bases, and the junction held 4 bases outside the gene matches. The CDR3 is CASSFSGGTKETQYF. The CDR3 DNA reads as TGTGCCAGCAGCTTTAGCGGGGGGACTAAAGAGACCCAGTACTTC.

The V call is TRBV4-3, the J call TRBJ2-1, with TRBD2 matching over 8 bases. The length of the CDR3 is 17 residues. Germline values: CDR1 LGHNA, CDR2 YSLEER. V lost 1 base, J lost 6 bases, and 11 bases stayed unmatched. CDR3 coding DNA: TGCGCCAGCAGCCAAGGTAGTGGTAGCGGGAATTTCAATGAGCAGTTCTTC. It translates to CASSQGSGSGNFNEQFF.

There are a few counts of this clonotype. CDR3 DNA sequence: TGTGCCAGCACCACTGGGGGCGGAAACTATGGCTACACCTTC. This gives the protein CASTTGGGNYGYTF. This chain links TRBV13 with TRBJ1-2, with D possibly being TRBD1 (6 bases). The CDR3 totals 14 residues. The ends were cut back, 7 bases at V and 2 bases at J, with 14 bases in the middle. Germline-derived CDR1 and CDR2 are PRHDT and FYEKMQ (reference sequence).

The gene calls are TRBV12-3 or TRBV12-4 and TRBJ2-5, with D possibly being TRBD2 (6 bases). Trimming removed 5 bases at V and 0 bases at J, with 10 bases between. CDR3 size: 14 residues. The CDR3 region is CASSRESNQETQYF. In nucleotides, the CDR3 is TGTGCCAGCAGTCGGGAGTCGAACCAAGAGACCCAGTACTTC.

CDR3 region: CSARDDQGIGSPLHF. The CDR3, as DNA: TGCAGTGCTAGAGACGATCAGGGAATAGGGTCACCCCTCCACTTT. The chain couples TRBV20-1 to TRBJ1-6; D might be TRBD1 (5 bases). V was shortened by 0 bases and J by 10 bases, with 16 bases between the two germline ends. The CDR3 is 15 residues long. The V gene's germline CDR1 is DFQATT and CDR2 SNEGSKA (reference sequence).

This chain connects TRBV2 to TRBJ2-5; D is undetermined. V lost 3 bases and J lost 4, with 12 bases in between. The CDR3 is 14 residues long. Germline V gives CDR1 SNHLY, CDR2 FYNNEI. The DNA of the CDR3 is TGTGCCAGCAGTGATCCCCGCGGCGGAGAGACCCAGTACTTC. Translation gives CASSDPRGGETQYF. Combining the CDR3 with reference TRBV2 and TRBJ2-5 gives the whole variable domain EPEVTQTPSHQVTQMGQEVILRCVPISNHLYFYWYRQILGQKVEFLVSFYNNEISEKSEIFDDQFSVERPDGSNFTLKIRSTKLEDSAMYFCASSDPRGGETQYFGPGTRLLVL.

This chain links TRBV12-3 or TRBV12-4 with TRBJ1-4; 12 nucleotides line up with TRBD1. This CDR3 has 17 amino acids. Trimming removed 4 bases from V and 4 bases from J; junction bases left unmatched: 7. CDR3 sequence (DNA): TGTGCCAGCAGTTCTCCGGGACAGGGGGCGGGTAATGAAAAACTGTTTTTT. It is translated as CASSSPGQGAGNEKLFF.

A few counts support this clonotype. The chain has TRBV2 and TRBJ2-7; D is undetermined. This CDR3 spans 14 amino acids. V gave up 4 bases and J gave up 0 bases, with 10 bases separating them. Germline CDR1 is SNHLY and CDR2 is FYNNEI. This chain's CDR3 is CASSVYKSSYEQYF. The CDR3 DNA reads as TGTGCCAGCAGTGTATACAAAAGCTCCTACGAGCAGTACTTC.

This chain links TRBV7-9 with TRBJ1-1; tentative D call: TRBD1 (5 bases). V lost 1 base, J lost 0 bases, and 9 bases lay in between. CDR1 is SEHNR, CDR2 FQNEAQ, per germline (reference sequence). The CDR3 consists of 15 residues. Here the CDR3 DNA reads TGTGCCAGCAGCTTAGGGCCGGGACTGAACACTGAAGCTTTCTTT. It translates to CASSLGPGLNTEAFF.

In its sample, this clonotype was seen a few times. This sequence joins TRBV29-1 and TRBJ2-1, with 10 positions matching TRBD1. From germline, CDR1 is SQVTM and CDR2 ANQGSEA. This CDR3 spans 12 amino acids. V gave up 6 bases and J gave up 8 bases; unmatched junction bases: 4. The CDR3 sequence is CSVRDRGHEQFF. The CDR3, as DNA: TGCAGCGTCCGCGACAGGGGGCATGAGCAGTTCTTC.

The rearrangement uses TRBV9 and TRBJ1-2, with 10 bases fitting TRBD1. The J segment lost 6 bases and the V segment lost 3 bases, leaving 8 bases of the junction unmatched. The CDR3 covers 15 residues. CDR1 and CDR2 (germline): SGDLS, YYNGEE. CDR3 coding DNA: TGTGCCAGCAGCGCGGCCGGGACAGGGGCCCATGGCTACACCTTC. This translates into CASSAAGTGAHGYTF.